This T cell receptor beta chain was sequenced for a study of patients and donors after allogeneic stem cell transplantation. The CDR3 is 16 amino acids. Per the germline V gene, CDR1 is SGHVS and CDR2 is FQNEAQ. Trimming removed 5 bases from V and 4 bases from J; junction bases left unmatched: 10. TCRdb itself ran the RT-PCR reads through MiXCR, one entry per CDR3 protein. There are about 410,000 distinct CDR3 sequences in the sample; more than 15% occur only once, and less than 8% lies in the top ten. This clonotype was counted a few times. The clonotype comes from a human donor who was either an allogeneic HSCT recipient or a stem cell or donor lymphocyte infusion donor (not recorded which). It is not recorded whose cells these are; they may come from a transplant donor. Source material: blood, either unsorted or a sorted T cell fraction (not recorded which). The rearrangement links TRBV7-8 to TRBJ2-7; 11 bases map to TRBD2. The CDR3 sequence: CASSGSSGGSPYEQYF. The CDR3 DNA reads as TGTGCCAGCAGCGGGTCTAGCGGGGGGTCCCCTTACGAGCAGTACTTC.